This record covers a single T cell receptor (beta chain). This clonotype came up a few times. This clone's antigen is unknown. Nothing much larger sits one base from this clone, and base qualities are not available. The sample is drawn from a study of blood T cells in healthy people across ages (dated by TCRdb to the mid-2010s). About the study as a whole: In model experiments, template switching captured roughly one uniquely barcoded TCR beta cDNA molecule for every two T cells. To avoid experimental bias, donors of different ages were spread randomly across the sequencing lanes. For two donors (one aged 18 to 30 and one aged 80 or older), the study analyzed two additional independent replicas of 1 million unique cDNA reads from the same blood draw. To track age-related changes in TCR beta repertoire diversity, the study relied on deep sequencing normalized with unique cDNA molecular identifiers. The donors were split into four age groups: young (average around 17 years), middle-aged (roughly 39), aged (approximately 60) and long-lived (approximately 89). The research as a whole found: Estimates of total diversity based on one million sequenced T cells were regarded as lower bounds and as underestimates. Conclusive comparison of naive and antigen-experienced compartments was prevented by the profiling of bulk unsorted PBMCs. Compared with the aged group, the long-lived group had more naive CD4+ T cells, fewer expanded clones and increased TCR diversity, suggesting age selection. Observed TCR beta diversity per million T cells fell roughly linearly with age, and a significant reduction was already apparent by age roughly 40. There was a strong correlation between observed TCR beta diversity and the percentage of naive T cells measured by flow cytometry. Because donor CMV infection status was unknown, age-related changes in expanded clonotypes were potentially confounded.

The method was 5' RACE. The run used an Illumina HiSeq 2500. A second about 6 to 11 cycle PCR used a sample-barcoded 5' primer and a J-beta primer mix. A unique molecular identifier was introduced onto each TCR beta cDNA molecule by a template-switch 5' adaptor carrying 12 random nucleotides. At least 2.5 million CDR3-containing paired-end reads were obtained from each sample. The Mint cDNA synthesis kit, primed by a TRBC-specific oligonucleotide, was used to synthesize first-strand cDNA from all RNA. All cDNA was treated with uracil-DNA glycosylase and then went through a first 18-cycle PCR with the universal primers M1SS and BC2_uni_R. Processing in the source paper ran as follows. For normalization, 1 million high-quality reads, each with a distinct molecular identifier, were randomly selected from each sample. Reads with shared molecular identifiers were discarded instead of being binned into consensus sequences. MiTCR, set to a Q25 quality threshold and the strictest error-elimination algorithm, was used for CDR3 identification, clonotype clustering and error correction. A nonparametric unseen species model with Euler transformation was used to estimate a lower bound on total TCR beta diversity. TCRdb reprocessing: public reads trimmed at Q25 with fastp, clones called with MiXCR, in-frame beta chains kept. Rows are combined by CDR3 protein, so each entry shows the most common genes and DNA. The authors' filters were not applied to this entry. The sample records 650,000 to 1,000,000 distinct CDR3 sequences, around 34% of which are singletons. In total, the top ten clones hold 13% of the sample.

The approximately 39 donors, aged about 6 to 100 years, were systemically healthy Caucasian individuals from Russia. Each donor gave ten milliliters of peripheral blood, collected into EDTA-treated Vacutainer tubes. Ficoll-Paque density-gradient centrifugation was used to isolate PBMCs, with at least 7 million obtained per sample. Trizol reagent was used to extract total RNA from PBMCs, with at least 5 micrograms per sample. For every donor, an aliquot of PBMCs went through flow cytometry to measure the percentages of naive CD45RAhigh/CD27high T cells. Based on the germline V gene, the CDR1 and CDR2 sequences are MNHEY and SVGEGT. The cysteine opens and the phenylalanine closes a CDR3 of 16 amino acids. Kept here is only the CDR3 DNA, which spans 48 bases and is read in frame from base 1. V loses 2 bases, J loses 2 bases, and the germline ends lie 14 bases apart.

The V gene is TRBV6-2 or TRBV6-3 and the J gene is TRBJ2-3; the D gene is unclear. The source is a young man in good health. Sequencing used blood. CDR3 sequence: CASSYRALPPTDTQYF. The nucleotide sequence reads TGTGCCAGCAGTTACCGGGCCTTACCCCCCACAGATACGCAGTATTTT.